One T cell receptor (beta chain) is described in this entry. In the authors' methods: Researchers report that nucleated cell counts were estimated from reference gene primer amplification. The repertoire was sequenced with immunoSEQ multiplex PCR; TCRdb's copy has only in-frame clones and lacks some. V and J calls and clone size are those listed in that table; D and trimming were worked out from the DNA. The table lists about 90,000 clones, 85% of them singletons. The data are from a study of blood T cell repertoires in COVID-19. As for the study in general: Material from acute and convalescent COVID-19 was sourced from the United States, Italy and Spain. PBMCs, B-cell-depleted T cells, or T cells were the source of the cDNA or gDNA that made up the material.

The V end was cut by 5 bases, the J end by 1 base, with 8 bases between. CDR3 length: 13 amino acids. The sample was peripheral blood. This sequence originates from a man aged 50 to 59 with acute or convalescent COVID-19. The rearrangement links TRBV12-3 or TRBV12-4 to TRBJ1-2, with a tentative D call TRBD1 (6 bases). CDR3 bases: TGTGCCAGCAGTACAGGGATTAACTATGGCTACACCTTC. This translates into CASSTGINYGYTF.